The 30 T cell receptor beta chains below all came from one sample that was sequenced in a study of blood T cell repertoires in COVID-19. TCRdb's table, derived via immunoSEQ multiplex PCR, lists solely in-frame clones and lacks some. The sample shows about 190,000 clones, about 86% of them seen only once. Source material: peripheral blood. These receptors were collected from a man aged 30 to 45 with active or convalescent COVID-19.

As for this clone: Mismatch with germline at one junction end may stem from a read error. At the DNA level, this CDR3 is encoded by other sequences in the same sample as well. The chain combines TRBV7-7 with TRBJ2-1; D gene unclear. This CDR3 comprises 15 residues. Germline V lookup: CDR1 SSHAT, CDR2 FNYEAQ (reference sequence). The CDR3 DNA is TGTGCTAGCAGCTTAGCTGGCAGCTCCTACAATGAGCAGTTCTTC. Translating gives CASSLAGSSYNEQFF.

This sequence joins TRBV19 and TRBJ1-2, with D perhaps matching TRBD1 (6 bases). Germline V gene lookup returns CDR1 LNHDA and CDR2 SQIVND (reference sequence). CDR3 length: 13 residues. Deletions cut 8 bases from V and 1 base from J, with 11 bases between. CDR3 in amino acids: CASGGGLNYGYTF. The CDR3 DNA follows: TGTGCCAGTGGGGGCGGCCTTAACTATGGCTACACCTTC.

This sequence joins TRBV30 and TRBJ1-3; D remains ambiguous. CDR3 length equals 14 residues. V lost 0 bases, J lost 5 bases, and 11 bases lay in between. CDR1 and CDR2 from the germline V gene are GTSNPN and SVGIG (reference sequence). Here the CDR3 DNA reads TGTGCCTGGAGTGTACTCGGGAACCGAAACACCATATATTTT. It encodes CAWSVLGNRNTIYF. Combining the CDR3 with reference TRBV30 and TRBJ1-3 gives the whole variable domain SQTIHQWPATLVQPVGSPLSLECTVEGTSNPNLYWYRQAAGRGLQLLFYSVGIGQISSEVPQNLSASRPQDRQFILSSKKLLLSDSGFYLCAWSVLGNRNTIYFGEGSWLTVV.

The chain's CDR3 is CASSDGTSGVYNEQFF. Written as DNA, the CDR3 is TGTGCCAGCAGTGATGGGACTAGCGGGGTCTACAATGAGCAGTTCTTC. The J gene is TRBJ2-1, the V gene TRBV6-1; the match to TRBD2 covers 13 bases. The CDR3 runs 16 residues. Germline-derived CDR1 and CDR2 are MNHNS and SASEGT. V was clipped by 3 bases and J by 3 bases; unmatched bases: 2.

The V call is TRBV6-2 or TRBV6-3, the J call TRBJ1-2; D not certain. The length of the CDR3 is 13 residues. With 3 bases removed from V and 8 bases from J, the gap between germline ends came to 13 bases. Per the germline V gene, CDR1 is MNHEY and CDR2 is SVGEGT. CDR3 DNA sequence: TGTGCCAGCAGTTATGGGCAAGTAGGCGGCTACACCTTC. Translated: CASSYGQVGGYTF.

This clone occurred a few times. The rearrangement joins TRBV6-5 to TRBJ2-2; the D gene is possibly TRBD1 (5 bases). The V end was cut by 5 bases, the J end by 2 bases, with 12 bases between. The CDR3 length is 15 residues. In germline, CDR1 is MNHEY, CDR2 SVGAGI. The CDR3 DNA is TGTGCCAGCAGTACATCCAGGGTTAACACCGGGGAGCTGTTTTTT. This sequence encodes CASSTSRVNTGELFF.

The gene calls are TRBV11-3 and TRBJ2-1, with D possibly being TRBD1 (5 bases). CDR1 is SGHNT, CDR2 YENEEA, per germline. The V and J ends lost 4 bases and 4 bases respectively, with 11 bases between them. This CDR3 region has 14 residues. CDR3 coding DNA: TGTGCCAGCAGCTCAGTACAGGCGTACAATGAGCAGTTCTTC. This codes for CASSSVQAYNEQFF.

This clone was picked up a small number of times. The gene calls are TRBV3-1 (or the pseudogene TRBV3-2) and TRBJ1-1; TRBD1 matches 7 bases. V lost 4 bases and J lost 6; bases outside the gene matches: 8. The CDR3 has 14 amino acids. Germline V lookup: CDR1 LGHDT, CDR2 YNNKEL (reference sequence). CDR3 coding DNA: TGTGCCAGCAGCCCCGAGACAGGGACGGCTGAAGCTTTCTTT. Translated: CASSPETGTAEAFF.

Only a few counts were recorded for this clone. The rearrangement joins TRBV7-8 to TRBJ2-2; 7 nucleotides line up with TRBD2. V gave up 5 bases and J gave up 5 bases; unmatched junction bases: 8. Germline values: CDR1 SGHVS, CDR2 FQNEAQ. This CDR3 contains 15 residues. The CDR3 is CASSRRGGLTGELFF. The CDR3 nucleotides read TGTGCCAGCAGCCGGCGCGGGGGTTTAACCGGGGAGCTGTTTTTT.

The chain employs TRBV18 and TRBJ1-1; no definite D call. The CDR3 consists of 13 residues. Trimming removed 4 bases from V and 4 bases from J, with 10 bases in between. Per germline, CDR1 KGHSH and CDR2 LQKENI. This chain's CDR3 is CASSRAVGTEAFF. DNA for the CDR3: TGTGCCAGCTCACGGGCCGTGGGCACTGAAGCTTTCTTT.

V gene TRBV7-8 combines with J gene TRBJ2-5, with TRBD1 matching over 10 bases. In germline, CDR1 is SGHVS, CDR2 FQNEAQ. This CDR3 spans 16 amino acids. V gave up 6 bases and J gave up 3 bases; unmatched junction bases: 10. The CDR3 reads CASRPRQGAREETQYF. In DNA form, the CDR3 reads TGTGCCAGCAGACCGAGACAGGGGGCGAGAGAAGAGACCCAGTACTTC.

The J gene is TRBJ1-1, the V gene TRBV29-1; D may be TRBD1 (5 bases). This CDR3 has 16 residues. Trimming left V 5 bases short and J 5 bases short, with 24 bases between. Germline V gene data show CDR1 as SQVTM and CDR2 as ANQGSEA. The CDR3 DNA reads as TGCAGCGTTCCCGCCGCGGAGGGGTCGTACGGGACTGAAGCTTTCTTT. It is translated as CSVPAAEGSYGTEAFF.

The chain is built from TRBV7-9 and TRBJ1-1, with TRBD1 matching 9 bases. The CDR3 length is 14 residues. From germline, CDR1 is SEHNR and CDR2 FQNEAQ (reference sequence). V shed 5 bases, J shed 3 bases, and the junction held 4 bases outside the gene matches. The CDR3 region is CASSTWTGDTEAFF. The CDR3 DNA reads as TGTGCCAGCAGCACTTGGACAGGGGACACTGAAGCTTTCTTT.

The CDR3 protein is CASSLAGASNQPQHF. CDR3 sequence (DNA): TGCGCCAGCAGCTTGGCAGGGGCGAGTAATCAGCCCCAGCATTTT. V usage is TRBV5-1 and J usage is TRBJ1-5; tentative D call: TRBD1 (6 bases). CDR3 length: 15 residues. Germline loops: CDR1 SGHRS, CDR2 YFSETQ. V gave up 0 bases and J gave up 4 bases, with 11 bases separating them.

This chain links TRBV5-1 with TRBJ1-2; D is unclear. The ends were cut back, 5 bases at V and 3 bases at J, with 8 bases in the middle. CDR3 size: 12 residues. Germline-derived CDR1 and CDR2 are SGHRS and YFSETQ. In DNA form, the CDR3 reads TGCGCCAGCAGTGACACAGACTATGGCTACACCTTC. Its translation: CASSDTDYGYTF.

This clone was seen more than once but under ten times. The chain employs TRBV14 and TRBJ2-1; weak D call: TRBD2 (5 bases). The ends were cut back, 1 base at V and 6 bases at J, with 13 bases in the middle. Germline assignment: CDR1 SGHDN and CDR2 FVKESK. The CDR3 is 15 amino acids. This CDR3 reads CASSQATTRLNEQFF. The CDR3 DNA is TGTGCCAGCAGCCAAGCGACTACCCGCCTCAATGAGCAGTTCTTC. Drawing the rest from reference TRBV14 and TRBJ2-1, the complete variable domain is EAGVTQFPSHSVIEKGQTVTLRCDPISGHDNLYWYRRVMGKEIKFLLHFVKESKQDESGMPNNRFLAERTGGTYSTLKVQPAELEDSGVYFCASSQATTRLNEQFFGPGTRLTVL.

Note on this clone: Relative to the germline gene, one junction end is altered; a read error may explain this. V usage is TRBV28 and J usage is TRBJ1-1; D is perhaps TRBD1 (5 bases). The CDR3 is made up of 10 amino acids. Germline CDR1 MDHEN, CDR2 SYDVKM. The CDR3 DNA sequence: TGTGCCAGCACAGGGACTGTAGCTTTCTTT. It yields the protein CASTGTVAFF.

The rearrangement links TRBV6-5 to TRBJ2-7, with 8 positions matching TRBD2. This CDR3 spans 16 amino acids. Germline CDR1 is MNHEY and CDR2 is SVGAGI. J lost 1 base, V lost 0 bases, and 5 bases had no gene match. The CDR3, as DNA: TGTGCCAGCAGTTACTCGATACAGCGGGGGTCCTACGAGCAGTACTTC. Its translation: CASSYSIQRGSYEQYF.

The rearrangement uses TRBV11-2 and TRBJ1-4; D possibly corresponds to TRBD1 (6 bases). CDR1 is SGHAT, CDR2 FQNNGV, per germline. The CDR3 is 14 residues long. The V end was cut by 3 bases, the J end by 3 bases, with 8 bases between. The chain's CDR3 is CASSFRGANEKLFF. The CDR3, as DNA: TGTGCCAGCAGCTTCAGGGGTGCTAATGAAAAACTGTTTTTT.

The chain combines TRBV19 with TRBJ1-5; D remains unclear. The CDR3 totals 16 residues. V lost 2 bases, J lost 6 bases, and 17 bases lay in between. Germline V gene lookup returns CDR1 LNHDA and CDR2 SQIVND (reference sequence). DNA of the CDR3: TGTGCCAGTAGTATACGGCTCGTCGGTACGGGTCAGCCCCAGCATTTT. It translates to CASSIRLVGTGQPQHF.

This clone was seen just once. The chain links TRBV21-1 to TRBJ2-2; the table's D call of TRBD2 was not tested on the DNA. TRBV21-1 is termed a pseudogene. The CDR3 is 16 residues long. Here the CDR3 reads CASTLKAPPGTGELFF. CDR3 sequence (DNA): TGTGCCAGCACCCTTAAGGCCCCGCCGGGCACCGGGGAGCTGTTTTTT.

CDR3 loop: CASSLDEADTQYF. CDR3 in DNA: TGTGCCAGCAGCCTAGACGAGGCAGATACGCAGTATTTT. The chain couples TRBV3-1 (or the pseudogene TRBV3-2) to TRBJ2-3; unclear D gene. Germline V gene data show CDR1 as LGHDT and CDR2 as YNNKEL (reference sequence). The CDR3 consists of 13 residues. Trimming stripped 4 bases from V and 4 bases from J, with 9 bases between.

V gene TRBV3-1 (or the pseudogene TRBV3-2) combines with J gene TRBJ2-1; unclear D gene. Between the trimmed V and J ends, which lost 2 bases and 2 bases, there was a span of 10 bases. The CDR3 totals 15 residues. Per the germline V gene, CDR1 is LGHDT and CDR2 is YNNKEL (reference sequence). In nucleotides, the CDR3 is TGTGCCAGCAGCCAAAAACGGCTAGCCTACAATGAGCAGTTCTTC. Translation gives CASSQKRLAYNEQFF.

The chain uses TRBV6-1 and TRBJ1-2, with D tentatively TRBD1 (6 bases). The CDR3 loop spans 15 amino acids. Trimming stripped 3 bases from V and 3 bases from J, with 14 bases between. Germline loops: CDR1 MNHNS, CDR2 SASEGT. Here the CDR3 reads CASSDRVRTDYGYTF. For the CDR3, the DNA is TGTGCCAGCAGTGACCGTGTCCGGACAGACTATGGCTACACCTTC.

The chain joins TRBV2 to TRBJ1-2, with 7 positions matching TRBD1. J gave up 4 bases and V 5 bases, and 7 bases lay outside the gene matches. Germline V gene lookup returns CDR1 SNHLY and CDR2 FYNNEI. This CDR3 region has 14 residues. The CDR3 region is CASSSDRESYGYTF. In nucleotides, the CDR3 is TGTGCCAGCAGTTCTGACAGGGAGAGCTATGGCTACACCTTC.

The chain recombines TRBV23-1 with TRBJ2-4, with 8 bases aligning to TRBD2. TRBV23-1 is marked as an open reading frame, function uncertain. Trimming took 6 bases from V and 0 from J; bases not matched to a gene: 28. The CDR3 has 23 amino acids. This chain's CDR3 is CASRSIRALNSGSELGAKNIQYF. The CDR3 DNA is TGCGCCAGCAGGTCGATTCGGGCCCTAAACAGCGGGAGTGAATTGGGAGCCAAAAACATTCAGTACTTC.

The chain carries TRBV5-1 and TRBJ2-2; 8 nucleotides match TRBD2. The CDR3 is 15 amino acids. V trimming: 4 bases; J trimming: 4 bases; junction bases outside the gene matches: 6. CDR1 and CDR2 (germline): SGHRS, YFSETQ. Here the CDR3 DNA reads TGCGCCAGCAGCCCGACTAGCGAGCGCACCGGGGAGCTGTTTTTT. This translates into CASSPTSERTGELFF.

The chain has TRBV11-2 and TRBJ1-2; no reliable D call. Looked up from germline, CDR1 is SGHAT and CDR2 is FQNNGV. The CDR3 is 14 residues long. The V end was cut by 1 base, the J end by 7 bases, with 13 bases between. The CDR3 protein is CASSLVKTPPGYTF. CDR3 DNA: TGTGCCAGCAGCTTAGTAAAGACTCCCCCTGGCTACACCTTC.

The chain links TRBV25-1 to TRBJ1-2; possibly TRBD1 for D (5 bases). With 3 bases removed from V and 4 bases from J, the gap between germline ends came to 15 bases. Germline CDR1 reads MGHDK; CDR2 reads SYGVNS. The CDR3 runs to 15 residues. The CDR3 loop reads CASSDPQGEVYGYTF. The CDR3 DNA follows: TGTGCCAGCAGTGACCCCCAAGGGGAGGTCTATGGCTACACCTTC.

The CDR3 DNA sequence: TGTGCCATCAGTGAGTCGGAGTACGGGGGCTACACCTTC. It yields the protein CAISESEYGGYTF. The V call is TRBV10-3, the J call TRBJ1-2; D is uncertain. The germline CDR1 and CDR2 sequences are ENHRY and SYGVKD. V lost 0 bases, J lost 8 bases, and 10 bases lay in between. The CDR3 runs to 13 residues.